The 7 T cell receptor beta chains below all came from one sample that was sequenced in a study of blood T cell repertoires in COVID-19. Using immunoSEQ multiplex PCR, the repertoire was profiled, and TCRdb retains in-frame clones only, with some absent. The sample contains 300,000 to 500,000 clones, 88% of which appear only once. Sequencing used PBMCs or T cells enriched from blood (not recorded which). All receptors come from a woman in her 30s with acute COVID-19.

This clone showed up just once. This chain connects TRBV5-1 to TRBJ2-3, with 7 bases aligning to TRBD2. The ends lost 3 bases at V and 3 bases at J; junction bases unmatched: 10. There are 16 residues in the CDR3. In germline, CDR1 is SGHRS, CDR2 YFSETQ. The CDR3 sequence: CASSSSGTTDTDTQYF. As DNA, the CDR3 is TGCGCCAGCAGCTCCTCCGGGACTACAGATACAGATACGCAGTATTTT.

The chain uses TRBV14 and TRBJ1-3, with TRBD1 as a possible D gene (6 bases). This CDR3 contains 15 residues. CDR1 and CDR2 from the germline V gene are SGHDN and FVKESK. Trimming took off 1 base at V and 1 base at J, with 8 bases between the two ends. The CDR3 DNA follows: TGTGCCAGCAGCCAAGGCAGGGGTTCTGGAAACACCATATATTTT. It translates to CASSQGRGSGNTIYF.

The chain employs TRBV9 and TRBJ1-2, with TRBD1 as a possible D gene (6 bases). Germline loops: CDR1 SGDLS, CDR2 YYNGEE. V was trimmed by 7 bases and J by 2 bases, leaving 12 bases between them. There are 13 residues in the CDR3. The CDR3 DNA reads as TGTGCCAGCGGGACGACAGGCAACTATGGCTACACCTTC. Protein sequence: CASGTTGNYGYTF.

The chain links TRBV6-1 to TRBJ1-3; D call uncertain. Germline CDR1 is MNHNS and CDR2 is SASEGT. The CDR3 contains 16 residues. V shed 1 base and J shed 5 bases, with 15 bases lying between them. The CDR3 sequence: CASSEDWARGRNTIYF. CDR3 coding DNA: TGTGCCAGCAGTGAAGATTGGGCGCGCGGGAGAAACACCATATATTTT.

The CDR3 DNA follows: TGTGCCAGCAGTTTTAGGCAGGGGGCCCACGAGCAGTACTTC. Encoded protein: CASSFRQGAHEQYF. The rearrangement links TRBV27 to TRBJ2-7; 8 positions agree with TRBD1. This CDR3 comprises 14 residues. Losses at the gene ends were 3 bases for V and 5 bases for J; bases not matched to a gene: 6. The V gene's germline CDR1 is MNHEY and CDR2 SMNVEV (reference sequence).

Here the CDR3 reads CAWSVRDRAAGGLAKNIQYF. CDR3 coding DNA: TGTGCCTGGAGTGTTCGCGACAGGGCAGCAGGGGGGTTGGCCAAAAACATTCAGTACTTC. The rearrangement links TRBV30 to TRBJ2-4; tentative D call: TRBD1 (7 bases). Trimming removed 0 bases from V and 1 base from J, with 25 bases in between. CDR1 and CDR2 from the germline V gene are GTSNPN and SVGIG (reference sequence). CDR3 length: 20 amino acids. The full variable domain, its missing parts supplied by reference TRBV30 and TRBJ2-4, is SQTIHQWPATLVQPVGSPLSLECTVEGTSNPNLYWYRQAAGRGLQLLFYSVGIGQISSEVPQNLSASRPQDRQFILSSKKLLLSDSGFYLCAWSVRDRAAGGLAKNIQYFGAGTRLSVL.

V and J are TRBV5-1 and TRBJ2-3, with TRBD1 identical over 8 bases. The V and J ends lost 3 bases and 2 bases, in that order; junction bases with no gene match: 5. CDR1 and CDR2 (germline): SGHRS, YFSETQ. CDR3 length: 15 amino acids. The CDR3, as DNA: TGCGCCAGCAGCTGGGGGACAGGTAACACAGATACGCAGTATTTT. It specifies CASSWGTGNTDTQYF.